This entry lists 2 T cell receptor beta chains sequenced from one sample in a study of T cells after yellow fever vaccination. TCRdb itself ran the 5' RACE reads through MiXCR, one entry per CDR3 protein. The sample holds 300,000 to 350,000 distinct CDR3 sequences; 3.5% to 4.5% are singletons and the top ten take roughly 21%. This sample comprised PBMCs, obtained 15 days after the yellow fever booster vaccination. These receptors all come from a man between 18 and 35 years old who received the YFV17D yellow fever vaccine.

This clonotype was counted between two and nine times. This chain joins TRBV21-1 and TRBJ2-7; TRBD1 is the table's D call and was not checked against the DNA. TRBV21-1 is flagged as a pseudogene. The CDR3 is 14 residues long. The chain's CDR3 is CASRSTGLSYEQYF. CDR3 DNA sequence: TGTGCCAGCAGATCGACAGGGCTATCCTACGAGCAGTACTTC.

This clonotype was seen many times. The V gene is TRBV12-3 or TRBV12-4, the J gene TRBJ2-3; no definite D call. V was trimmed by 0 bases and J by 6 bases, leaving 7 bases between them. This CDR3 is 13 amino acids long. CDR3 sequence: CASSLASEDTQYF. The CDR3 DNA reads TGTGCCAGCAGTTTAGCCTCAGAGGATACGCAGTATTTT.